The 5 T cell receptor beta chains given below trace back to one sample, sequenced in a study of PD-L1 blockade in urothelial cancer. Sequencing was performed with immunoSEQ multiplex PCR; in TCRdb, only in-frame clones are kept and a portion is missing. The sample carries tens of thousands of clones, roughly 77% recorded once. Here the sequenced sample was PBMCs, taken around atezolizumab (anti-PD-L1) treatment. The receptors come from a man aged 65 to 85 with urothelial cancer.

The chain recombines TRBV6-6 with TRBJ2-3; D might be TRBD2 (6 bases). Germline V gives CDR1 MNHNY, CDR2 SVGAGI (reference sequence). V was cut by 2 bases and J by 6 bases, with 9 bases left in between. The CDR3 is 13 residues long. In nucleotides, the CDR3 is TGTGCCAGCAGTTACCTCCGGGGGGATACGCAGTATTTT. Amino acid sequence: CASSYLRGDTQYF.

The CDR3, as DNA: TGTGCCAGCATCTCCGGGACAGGGGTATACAATGAGCAGTTCTTC. Its protein is CASISGTGVYNEQFF. The V gene is TRBV27, the J gene TRBJ2-1, with 10 bases lining up with TRBD1. The CDR3 contains 15 residues. The V gene end was trimmed by 7 bases and the J gene end by 4 bases; junction bases not matched to a gene: 7. CDR1 is MNHEY and CDR2 is SMNVEV in the germline V gene (reference sequence).

The chain has TRBV6-5 and TRBJ1-2; unclear D gene. CDR3 length: 12 amino acids. Per germline, CDR1 MNHEY and CDR2 SVGAGI. V was clipped by 4 bases and J by 9 bases, with 12 bases between them. CDR3 in amino acids: CASSSYGERYTF. CDR3 nucleotide sequence: TGTGCCAGCAGTTCCTATGGAGAGCGCTACACCTTC.

J is TRBJ2-1 and V is TRBV6-5, with D possibly matching TRBD2 (6 bases). The CDR3 contains 14 residues. The germline V and J ends were trimmed by 8 bases and 5 bases, with 16 bases remaining between them. The V gene's germline CDR1 is MNHEY and CDR2 SVGAGI. Here the CDR3 DNA reads TGTGCCAGCGGCAAGCAGGGACTGGACAATGAGCAGTTCTTC. Its translation: CASGKQGLDNEQFF.

This clone was seen only once. The CDR3 region has the DNA TGTGCCAGCAGCTTTGAGGGAGCGGCAGATACGCAGTATTTT. Its translation: CASSFEGAADTQYF. The V call is TRBV7-9, the J call TRBJ2-3, with D perhaps matching TRBD2 (5 bases). This CDR3 has 14 residues. Germline V gene data show CDR1 as SEHNR and CDR2 as FQNEAQ (reference sequence). The V and J ends lost 3 bases and 4 bases respectively, with 11 bases between them.